This T cell receptor beta chain was identified during a study of a mutant IDH1 vaccine in newly diagnosed glioma. The sample's time point: baseline, week 1 (first vaccination visit). The treatment here: pre-vaccination baseline after standard-of-care therapy. This clone showed up just once. The CDR3 has 15 amino acids. The germline CDR1 and CDR2 sequences are SGHRS and YFSETQ. V was clipped by 5 bases and J by 4 bases, with 18 bases between them. The data were produced by immunoSEQ multiplex PCR, yet TCRdb's version contains in-frame clones alone and is incomplete. Among more than 20,000 clones listed, approximately 89% were seen once.

This sequence joins TRBV5-1 and TRBJ1-1; D is perhaps TRBD1 (5 bases). The receptor comes from a man aged 30 to 45 with glioma. The material was PBMCs, obtained from a glioma patient treated with radiotherapy, temozolomide or both. The CDR3 loop reads CASSSRGIRATEAFF. The CDR3 bases are TGCGCCAGCAGTTCTCGGGGCATACGAGCCACTGAAGCTTTCTTT.